Described below is a single TCR beta chain sequence and its context. Its cognate antigen is unknown. Sequencing was performed with immunoSEQ multiplex PCR; in TCRdb, only in-frame clones are kept and a portion is missing. Of about 120,000 clones listed, approximately 91% are singletons. The record originates from a study of T cell responses to AZD1222 COVID-19 vaccine. Study context: Pooling covered second doses at about 4 or about 12 weeks.

General observations from the study: Spike-wide vaccine-associated CD4 TCRs dominated at 160-218 and 743-854.

The input for sequencing was peripheral blood, taken on day 0 of AZD1222 vaccination. The sequence was obtained from an adult in good health.

CDR3 coding DNA: TGCGCCAGCAATTCGGGGGGCACAGATACGCAGTATTTT. Encoded protein: CASNSGGTDTQYF. The chain links TRBV5-1 to TRBJ2-3, with D perhaps TRBD2 (6 bases). V was cut by 6 bases and J by 1 base, with 9 bases left in between. The CDR3 has 13 amino acids. The V gene's germline CDR1 is SGHRS and CDR2 YFSETQ.